This T cell receptor beta chain was sequenced for a study of T cells in Graves' hyperthyroidism and ophthalmopathy. Amplified regions were TCR beta CDR3 sequences from RNA transcripts. When the TCR CDR3 underwent first-round RT-PCR, the HTBI primer set was used. Via MiXCR, TCRdb re-called the multiplex PCR reads, giving one row per CDR3 protein. The table lists 550,000 to 700,000 distinct CDR3 sequences, about 43% of them singletons. Material for sequencing was peripheral blood or thyroid tissue (not recorded which). The TCR originated in an adult woman with Graves' disease, either hyperthyroidism or ophthalmopathy (not recorded which).

The CDR3 region has the DNA TGCGCCAGCAGCTTAGGCCCCGGGCAAGAAACTGAAGCTTTCTTT. This translates into CASSLGPGQETEAFF. The chain is built from TRBV5-1 and TRBJ1-1; no definite D call. Trimming cost V 2 bases and J 5 bases, with 16 bases left between them. Germline loops: CDR1 SGHRS, CDR2 YFSETQ. There are 15 residues in the CDR3.